A selection of T cell receptor beta chains follows, all from one sample in a study of early T cells in non-severe SARS-CoV-2 infection. MiXCR, run by TCRdb on the 5' RACE reads, gives a single entry per CDR3 protein. The sample consists of roughly 40,000 distinct CDR3 sequences, approximately 5.9% of them appearing once. The sample here was whole blood, taken at baseline. The receptor set was obtained from an adult who was a healthcare worker with PCR-confirmed SARS-CoV-2 infection or an uninfected control (not recorded which). CDR3s include the opening cysteine and the closing phenylalanine or tryptophan. D genes are given only for firm matches. Not all rows give a size; the values are once, few, many and, for expanded clones, a class.

>.|TRBV29-1|TRBJ1-1|TRBD1
CSARQGLNTEAFF
TGCAGCGCCAGACAGGGTTTGAACACTGAAGCTTTCTTT
>.|TRBV20-1|TRBJ1-4|.
CSAREGGRNEKLFF
TGCAGTGCTAGAGAGGGCGGGCGTAATGAAAAACTGTTTTTT
>many|TRBV20-1|TRBJ2-2|.
CSAQKGAGELFF
TGCAGTGCTCAGAAGGGGGCCGGGGAGCTGTTTTTT
>many|TRBV6-1|TRBJ2-7|.
CASSEASGNVGEQYF
TGTGCCAGCAGTGAAGCCTCAGGGAATGTGGGCGAGCAGTACTTC
>.|TRBV5-4|TRBJ1-1|.
CASSLGGRTNTEAFF
TGTGCCAGCAGCTTGGGCGGCCGGACGAACACTGAAGCTTTCTTT
>.|TRBV4-3|TRBJ1-4|.
CASSQARGILFF
TGCGCCAGCAGCCAAGCGAGGGGAATTCTGTTTTTT
>many|TRBV12-3/TRBV12-4|TRBJ2-4|.
CAIRLWWGPIAKNIQYF
TGTGCCATCCGACTGTGGTGGGGACCTATAGCCAAAAACATTCAGTACTTC
>many|TRBV30|TRBJ2-1|.
CAWTTQNYNEQFF
TGTGCCTGGACGACTCAAAACTACAATGAGCAGTTCTTC
>many|TRBV7-2|TRBJ2-7|TRBD1
CASSSGTVPYEQYF
TGTGCCAGCAGCTCCGGGACAGTCCCCTACGAGCAGTACTTC
>few|TRBV28|TRBJ1-3|.
CASSILEDTIYF
TGTGCCAGCAGTATCCTCGAGGACACCATATATTTT
>.|TRBV3-1|TRBJ1-2|.
CASSPRDTGTHGYTF
TGTGCCAGCAGCCCCCGGGACACCGGAACACATGGCTACACCTTC
>few|TRBV18|TRBJ2-5|.
CASSPADSLETQYF
TGTGCCAGCTCACCGGCGGACTCCTTAGAGACCCAGTACTTC
>medium-sized|TRBV13|TRBJ1-2|TRBD1
CASSLWDSQMGYGYTF
TGTGCCAGCAGCTTATGGGACAGCCAGATGGGCTATGGCTACACCTTC
>many|TRBV28|TRBJ1-2|.
CASSHRDGYTF
TGTGCCAGCAGTCACAGGGATGGCTACACCTTC
>many|TRBV28|TRBJ1-4|.
CASSLPWEKLFF
TGTGCCAGCAGTTTACCTTGGGAAAAACTGTTTTTT
>many|TRBV12-3/TRBV12-4|TRBJ1-1|.
CASSFRWPVTEAFF
TGTGCCAGCAGTTTCAGGTGGCCGGTCACTGAAGCTTTCTTT
>medium-sized|TRBV20-1|TRBJ2-5|.
CSARGGPRRETQYF
TGCAGTGCTAGAGGGGGGCCTCGCAGGGAGACCCAGTACTTC
>few|TRBV19|TRBJ1-5|TRBD1
CASSAPGQGNQPQHF
TGTGCCAGTAGTGCCCCGGGACAGGGCAATCAGCCCCAGCATTTT
>few|TRBV12-3/TRBV12-4|TRBJ2-3|.
CASSPLGGRADTQYF
TGTGCCAGCAGCCCCCTGGGGGGTAGGGCAGATACGCAGTATTTT